Here is one T cell receptor (beta chain) with its context. Generated by immunoSEQ multiplex PCR, the TCRdb table keeps only in-frame clones and is missing some. The table shows 72,000 or so clones, with 92% occurring only once. These data originate in a study of resident and recirculating memory T cells in vitiligo. The CDR3 extends over 16 amino acids. V was clipped by 5 bases and J by 3 bases; unmatched bases: 11. Germline V lookup: CDR1 KGHSH, CDR2 LQKENI. The rearrangement joins TRBV18 to TRBJ2-3; 7 nucleotides align to TRBD1. This receptor was identified in a male donor with vitiligo. The sample was blood. CDR3 bases: TGTGCCAGCTCATTCTCACAGGGGATTGAGACAGATACGCAGTATTTT. Translation: CASSFSQGIETDTQYF. Full variable domain (missing parts from reference TRBV18 and TRBJ2-3): NAGVMQNPRHLVRRRGQEARLRCSPMKGHSHVYWYRQLPEEGLKFMVYLQKENIIDESGMPKERFSAEFPKEGPSILRIQQVVRGDSAAYFCASSFSQGIETDTQYFGPGTRLTVL.